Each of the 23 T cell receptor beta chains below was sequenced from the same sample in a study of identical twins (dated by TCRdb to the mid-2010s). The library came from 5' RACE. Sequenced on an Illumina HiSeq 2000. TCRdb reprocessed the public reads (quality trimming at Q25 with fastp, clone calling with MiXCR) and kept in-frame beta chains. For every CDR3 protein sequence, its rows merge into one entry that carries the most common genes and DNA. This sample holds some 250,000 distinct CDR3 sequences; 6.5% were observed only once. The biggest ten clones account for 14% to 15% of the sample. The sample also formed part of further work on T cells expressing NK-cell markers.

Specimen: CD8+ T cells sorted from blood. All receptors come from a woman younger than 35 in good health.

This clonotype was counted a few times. The CDR3 DNA follows: TGTGCCAGCAGCGTAGCGACTAGCGGGGGGGAGGTTGAGCAGTTCTTC. Protein: CASSVATSGGEVEQFF. The rearrangement joins TRBV9 to TRBJ2-1, with 14 bases fitting TRBD2. CDR1 is SGDLS and CDR2 is YYNGEE in the germline V gene. Trimming took 0 bases from V and 9 from J; bases not matched to a gene: 5. The CDR3 has 16 residues.

The CDR3 DNA is TGTGCCATCAGCGAGGTCGGTGCGGGAGACACTGAAGCTTTCTTT. This encodes CAISEVGAGDTEAFF. The chain recombines TRBV10-3 with TRBJ1-1; D is undetermined. With 6 bases removed from V and 3 bases from J, the gap between germline ends came to 17 bases. The V gene's germline CDR1 is ENHRY and CDR2 SYGVKD. This CDR3 is 15 amino acids long.

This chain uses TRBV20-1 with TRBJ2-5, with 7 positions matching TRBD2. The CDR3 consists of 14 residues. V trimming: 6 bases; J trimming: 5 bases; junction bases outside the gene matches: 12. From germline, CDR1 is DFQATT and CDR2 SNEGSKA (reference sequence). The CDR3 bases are TGCAGTGCCCCGACTAGCTCGGGTTCGGAGACCCAGTACTTC. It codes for CSAPTSSGSETQYF.

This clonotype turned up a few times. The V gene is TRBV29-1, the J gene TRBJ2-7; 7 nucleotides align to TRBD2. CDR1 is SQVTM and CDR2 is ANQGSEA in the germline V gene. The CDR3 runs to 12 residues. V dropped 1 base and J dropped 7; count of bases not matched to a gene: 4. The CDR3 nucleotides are TGCAGCGTTGAAGGCGGGGGTCGTGAGCAGTACTTC. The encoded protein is CSVEGGGREQYF.

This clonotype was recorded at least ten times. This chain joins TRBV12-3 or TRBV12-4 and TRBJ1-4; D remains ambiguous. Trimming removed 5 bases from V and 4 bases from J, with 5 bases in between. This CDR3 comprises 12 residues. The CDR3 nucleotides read TGTGCCAGCAGTCCCGGTAATGAAAAACTGTTTTTT. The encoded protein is CASSPGNEKLFF.

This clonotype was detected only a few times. The CDR3 here is CASGDGYYEQYF. The CDR3 bases are TGTGCCAGCGGTGACGGATACTACGAGCAGTACTTC. This chain joins TRBV6-5 and TRBJ2-7; D unclear. Germline assignment: CDR1 MNHEY and CDR2 SVGAGI. V was pared by 8 bases and J by 3 bases, with 11 bases between. The CDR3 extends over 12 amino acids.

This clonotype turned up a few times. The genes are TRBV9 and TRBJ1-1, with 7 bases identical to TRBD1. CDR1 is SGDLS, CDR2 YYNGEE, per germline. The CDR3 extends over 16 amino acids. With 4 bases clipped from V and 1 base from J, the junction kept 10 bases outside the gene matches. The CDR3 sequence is CASSTHSGTANTEAFF. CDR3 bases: TGTGCCAGCAGCACCCATTCCGGGACAGCGAACACTGAAGCTTTCTTT. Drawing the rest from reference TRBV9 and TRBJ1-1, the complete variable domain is DSGVTQTPKHLITATGQRVTLRCSPRSGDLSVYWYQQSLDQGLQFLIQYYNGEERAKGNILERFSAQQFPDLHSELNLSSLELGDSALYFCASSTHSGTANTEAFFGQGTRLTVV.

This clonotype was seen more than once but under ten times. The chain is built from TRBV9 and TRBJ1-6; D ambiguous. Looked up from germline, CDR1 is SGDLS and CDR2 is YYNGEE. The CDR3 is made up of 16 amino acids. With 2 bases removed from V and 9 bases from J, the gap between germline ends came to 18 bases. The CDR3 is CASSVESGPPISPLHF. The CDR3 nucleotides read TGTGCCAGCAGCGTCGAGAGTGGGCCCCCAATTTCACCCCTCCACTTT.

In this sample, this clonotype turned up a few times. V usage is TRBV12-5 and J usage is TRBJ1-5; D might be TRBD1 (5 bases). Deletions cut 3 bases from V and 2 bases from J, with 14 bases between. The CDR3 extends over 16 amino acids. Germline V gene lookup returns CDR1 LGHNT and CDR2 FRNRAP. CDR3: CASGLPGGSGNQPQHF. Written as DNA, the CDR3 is TGTGCTAGTGGTTTACCCGGGGGATCTGGCAATCAGCCCCAGCATTTT.

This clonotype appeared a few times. The CDR3 coding sequence is TGTGCCAGCAGAAAACAGGGGGCGGACCCCTACGAGCAGTACTTC. It specifies CASRKQGADPYEQYF. V gene TRBV6-1 combines with J gene TRBJ2-7; 9 nucleotides match TRBD1. V dropped 6 bases and J dropped 2; count of bases not matched to a gene: 8. The CDR3 is 15 residues long. CDR1 is MNHNS and CDR2 is SASEGT in the germline V gene.

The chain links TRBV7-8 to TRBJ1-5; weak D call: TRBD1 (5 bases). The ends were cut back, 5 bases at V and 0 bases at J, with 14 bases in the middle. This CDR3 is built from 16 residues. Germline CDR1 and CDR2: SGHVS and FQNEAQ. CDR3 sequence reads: CASSLRRGLSNQPQHF. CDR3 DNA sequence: TGTGCCAGCAGCCTACGGCGGGGCCTTAGCAATCAGCCCCAGCATTTT.

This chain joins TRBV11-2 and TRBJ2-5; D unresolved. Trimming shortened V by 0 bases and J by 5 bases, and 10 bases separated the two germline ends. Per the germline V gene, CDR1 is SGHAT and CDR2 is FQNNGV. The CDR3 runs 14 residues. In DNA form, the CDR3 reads TGTGCCAGCAGCTTAGATGAGCCTCGGGAGACCCAGTACTTC. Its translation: CASSLDEPRETQYF.

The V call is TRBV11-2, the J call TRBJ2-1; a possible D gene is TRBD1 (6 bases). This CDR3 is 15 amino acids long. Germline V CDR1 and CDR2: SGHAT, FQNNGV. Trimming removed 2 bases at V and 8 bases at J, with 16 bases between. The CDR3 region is CASSLRASRGYEQFF. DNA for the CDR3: TGTGCCAGCAGCTTACGAGCTAGTAGGGGGTATGAGCAGTTCTTC. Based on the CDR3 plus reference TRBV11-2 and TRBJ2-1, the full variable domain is EAGVAQSPRYKIIEKRQSVAFWCNPISGHATLYWYQQILGQGPKLLIQFQNNGVVDDSQLPKDRFSAERLKGVDSTLKIQPAKLEDSAVYLCASSLRASRGYEQFFGPGTRLTVL.

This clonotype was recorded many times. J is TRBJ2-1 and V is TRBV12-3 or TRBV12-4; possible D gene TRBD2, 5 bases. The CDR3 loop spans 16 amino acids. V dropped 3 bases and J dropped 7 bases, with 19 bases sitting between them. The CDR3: CASSFQAVPAVNEQFF. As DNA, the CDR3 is TGTGCCAGCAGTTTCCAAGCGGTCCCGGCGGTGAATGAGCAGTTCTTC.

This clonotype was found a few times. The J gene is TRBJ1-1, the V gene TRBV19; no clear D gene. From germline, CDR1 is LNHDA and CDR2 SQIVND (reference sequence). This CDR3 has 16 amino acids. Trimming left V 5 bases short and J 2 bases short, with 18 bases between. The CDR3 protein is CASSPRGGRSNTEAFF. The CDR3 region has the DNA TGTGCCAGTAGTCCCCGGGGTGGACGCTCAAACACTGAAGCTTTCTTT.

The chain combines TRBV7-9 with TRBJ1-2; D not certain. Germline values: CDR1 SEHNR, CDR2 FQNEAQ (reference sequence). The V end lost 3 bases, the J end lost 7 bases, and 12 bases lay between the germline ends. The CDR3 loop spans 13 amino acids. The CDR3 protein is CASSLDLLGGYTF. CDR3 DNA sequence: TGTGCCAGCAGCTTGGATCTCCTGGGTGGCTACACCTTC. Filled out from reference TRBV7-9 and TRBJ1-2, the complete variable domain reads DTGVSQNPRHKITKRGQNVTFRCDPISEHNRLYWYRQTLGQGPEFLTYFQNEAQLEKSRLLSDRFSAERPKGSFSTLEIQRTEQGDSAMYLCASSLDLLGGYTFGSGTRLTVV.

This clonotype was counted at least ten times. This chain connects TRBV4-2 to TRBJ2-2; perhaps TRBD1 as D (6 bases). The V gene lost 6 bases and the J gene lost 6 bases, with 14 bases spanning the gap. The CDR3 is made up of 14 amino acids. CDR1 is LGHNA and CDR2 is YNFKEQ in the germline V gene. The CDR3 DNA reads TGTGCCAGCAGGGACGTTGGGGGCGCCGGGGAGCTGTTTTTT. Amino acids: CASRDVGGAGELFF.

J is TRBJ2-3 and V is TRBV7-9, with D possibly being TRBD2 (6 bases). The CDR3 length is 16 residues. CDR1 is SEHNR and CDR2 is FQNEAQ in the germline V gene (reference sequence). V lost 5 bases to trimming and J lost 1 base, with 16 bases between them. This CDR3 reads CASSPQEGWGTDTQYF. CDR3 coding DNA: TGTGCCAGCAGCCCCCAGGAGGGCTGGGGCACAGATACGCAGTATTTT. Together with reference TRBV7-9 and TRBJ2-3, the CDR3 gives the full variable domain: DTGVSQNPRHKITKRGQNVTFRCDPISEHNRLYWYRQTLGQGPEFLTYFQNEAQLEKSRLLSDRFSAERPKGSFSTLEIQRTEQGDSAMYLCASSPQEGWGTDTQYFGPGTRLTVL.

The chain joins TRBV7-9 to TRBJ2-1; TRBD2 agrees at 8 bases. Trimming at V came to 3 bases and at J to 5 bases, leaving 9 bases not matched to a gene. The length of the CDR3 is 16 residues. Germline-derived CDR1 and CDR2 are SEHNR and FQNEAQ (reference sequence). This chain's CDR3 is CASSFNPGLGNNEQFF. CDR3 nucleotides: TGTGCCAGCAGCTTCAACCCGGGACTAGGGAACAATGAGCAGTTCTTC.

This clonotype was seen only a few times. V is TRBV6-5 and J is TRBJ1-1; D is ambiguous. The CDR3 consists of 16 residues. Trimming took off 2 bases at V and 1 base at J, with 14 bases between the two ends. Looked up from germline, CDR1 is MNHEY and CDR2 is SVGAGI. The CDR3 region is CASSYDLSAANTEAFF. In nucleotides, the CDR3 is TGTGCCAGCAGTTACGATCTATCAGCCGCGAACACTGAAGCTTTCTTT.

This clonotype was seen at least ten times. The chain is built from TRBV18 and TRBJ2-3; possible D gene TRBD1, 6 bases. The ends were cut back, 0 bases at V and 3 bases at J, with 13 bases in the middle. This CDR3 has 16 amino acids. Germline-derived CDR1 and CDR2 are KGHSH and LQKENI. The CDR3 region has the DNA TGTGCCAGCTCACCACCCGGACAGCCTGGGACAGATACGCAGTATTTT. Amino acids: CASSPPGQPGTDTQYF. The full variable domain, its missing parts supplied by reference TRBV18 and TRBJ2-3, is NAGVMQNPRHLVRRRGQEARLRCSPMKGHSHVYWYRQLPEEGLKFMVYLQKENIIDESGMPKERFSAEFPKEGPSILRIQQVVRGDSAAYFCASSPPGQPGTDTQYFGPGTRLTVL.

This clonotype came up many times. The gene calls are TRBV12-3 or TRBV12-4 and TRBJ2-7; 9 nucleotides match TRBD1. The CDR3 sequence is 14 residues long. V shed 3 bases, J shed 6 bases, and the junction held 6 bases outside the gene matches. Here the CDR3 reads CASSLGTGFSEQYF. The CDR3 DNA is TGTGCCAGCAGTTTGGGGACAGGGTTCTCCGAGCAGTACTTC.

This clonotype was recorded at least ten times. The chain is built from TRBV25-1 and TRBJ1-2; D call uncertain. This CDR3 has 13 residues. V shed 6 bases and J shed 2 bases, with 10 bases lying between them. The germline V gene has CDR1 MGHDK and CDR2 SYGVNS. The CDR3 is CASSFGPNYGYTF. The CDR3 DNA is TGTGCCAGCAGCTTCGGACCAAACTATGGCTACACCTTC.